The next 28 T cell receptor beta chains were all read from a single sample in a study of blood T cell repertoires in COVID-19. Measured with immunoSEQ multiplex PCR; TCRdb has only the in-frame clones, and not every one. The data show 160,000 or so clones, around 81% seen once. The sample consisted of peripheral blood. The receptors come from a man aged 65 to 79 who had recovered from COVID-19.

The V gene is TRBV6-5, the J gene TRBJ2-3; 9 bases align to TRBD1. The CDR3 extends over 14 amino acids. Trimming removed 6 bases from V and 6 bases from J; junction bases left unmatched: 7. In germline, CDR1 is MNHEY, CDR2 SVGAGI. The CDR3 DNA sequence: TGTGCCAGCAGAACACAGGGGGCTGGTGATACGCAGTATTTT. Translation: CASRTQGAGDTQYF.

The chain couples TRBV27 to TRBJ1-3; D is ambiguous. Germline CDR1 is MNHEY and CDR2 is SMNVEV (reference sequence). The CDR3 runs 15 residues. V lost 5 bases to trimming and J lost 0 bases, with 11 bases between them. Here the CDR3 DNA reads TGTGCCAGCAGTCCCACCGCCAGCTCTGGAAACACCATATATTTT. Translating gives CASSPTASSGNTIYF.

The V gene is TRBV5-1, the J gene TRBJ2-7; unclear D gene. Germline V gene sequence: CDR1 SGHRS, CDR2 YFSETQ. The V gene lost 3 bases and the J gene lost 0 bases, with 13 bases spanning the gap. The CDR3 length is 15 residues. The CDR3 coding sequence is TGCGCCAGCAGCTCGGGTGAGTCCTCCTCCTACGAGCAGTACTTC. This encodes CASSSGESSSYEQYF. The complete variable domain, with remaining parts taken from reference TRBV5-1 and TRBJ2-7, reads KAGVTQTPRYLIKTRGQQVTLSCSPISGHRSVSWYQQTPGQGLQFLFEYFSETQRNKGNFPGRFSGRQFSNSRSEMNVSTLELGDSALYLCASSSGESSSYEQYFGPGTRLTVT.

V gene TRBV19 combines with J gene TRBJ2-1, with TRBD2 matching over 8 bases. The V gene end was trimmed by 6 bases and the J gene end by 6 bases; junction bases not matched to a gene: 7. In germline, CDR1 is LNHDA, CDR2 SQIVND (reference sequence). The CDR3 spans 14 residues. This CDR3 reads CASSQAGAINEQFF. DNA for the CDR3: TGTGCCAGTAGCCAAGCGGGAGCGATCAATGAGCAGTTCTTC.

The chain links TRBV29-1 to TRBJ2-2; 8 bases fit TRBD2. Germline CDR1 is SQVTM and CDR2 is ANQGSEA. The J segment lost 6 bases and the V segment lost 4 bases, leaving 7 bases of the junction unmatched. The CDR3 runs to 14 residues. The CDR3 loop reads CSVVREGRSGELFF. CDR3 DNA: TGCAGCGTTGTACGGGAGGGCCGCTCCGGGGAGCTGTTTTTT.

The chain joins TRBV3-1 (or the pseudogene TRBV3-2) to TRBJ2-1; 10 positions agree with TRBD2. CDR3 length: 16 amino acids. V was clipped by 4 bases and J by 5 bases; unmatched bases: 8. CDR1 and CDR2 from the germline V gene are LGHDT and YNNKEL (reference sequence). CDR3 loop: CASSRSLAGVDNEQFF. CDR3 bases: TGTGCCAGCAGCCGTTCCCTAGCGGGAGTCGACAATGAGCAGTTCTTC.

The gene calls are TRBV2 and TRBJ2-3; TRBD2 agrees at 9 bases. CDR1 and CDR2 from the germline V gene are SNHLY and FYNNEI. Unmatched junction bases numbered 3, after V lost 3 bases and J lost 5 bases. The length of the CDR3 is 14 residues. CDR3 DNA: TGTGCCAGCAGTGATGCGGGAGGGTTAGATACGCAGTATTTT. It codes for CASSDAGGLDTQYF.

The J gene is TRBJ1-2, the V gene TRBV27; 9 bases agree with TRBD1. The V segment lost 4 bases and the J segment 4 bases; nucleotides outside the gene matches: 4. CDR3 size: 14 residues. Germline assignment: CDR1 MNHEY and CDR2 SMNVEV (reference sequence). CDR3 nucleotides: TGTGCCAGCAGTTACAGGACAGGGGTCTATGGCTACACCTTC. It specifies CASSYRTGVYGYTF.

This chain uses TRBV6-5 with TRBJ2-2; D remains ambiguous. The ends were cut back, 0 bases at V and 1 base at J, with 6 bases in the middle. The CDR3 is 15 residues long. Germline assignment: CDR1 MNHEY and CDR2 SVGAGI. DNA for the CDR3: TGTGCCAGCAGTTACTCGAGCGTGAACACCGGGGAGCTGTTTTTT. As protein: CASSYSSVNTGELFF.

The V call is TRBV25-1, the J call TRBJ1-3; no clear D. V lost 4 bases and J 2 bases, leaving 9 bases between the germline ends. The CDR3 runs to 14 residues. Germline V gene lookup returns CDR1 MGHDK and CDR2 SYGVNS. CDR3 coding DNA: TGTGCCAGCAGTGCAACAGAAGCTGGAAACACCATATATTTT. This encodes CASSATEAGNTIYF.

The chain uses TRBV5-1 and TRBJ2-2; 9 positions agree with TRBD2. Losses at the gene ends were 5 bases for V and 4 bases for J; bases not matched to a gene: 3. The CDR3 has 14 amino acids. The germline gives CDR1 SGHRS, CDR2 YFSETQ. For the CDR3, the DNA is TGCGCCAGCAGGACTAGCGGATCCACCGGGGAGCTGTTTTTT. Protein product: CASRTSGSTGELFF.

J is TRBJ2-3 and V is TRBV5-1; TRBD2 aligns across 10 bases. Germline V gene data show CDR1 as SGHRS and CDR2 as YFSETQ. J gave up 3 bases and V 4 bases, and 8 bases lay outside the gene matches. The CDR3 covers 16 residues. CDR3 amino acids: CASSRASGSTTDTQYF. The CDR3 coding sequence is TGCGCCAGCAGCCGGGCTAGCGGGAGTACAACAGATACGCAGTATTTT.

The chain links TRBV28 to TRBJ2-1; 9 bases match TRBD1. V gave up 11 bases and J gave up 5 bases; unmatched junction bases: 10. The CDR3 is 14 amino acids. The V gene's germline CDR1 is MDHEN and CDR2 SYDVKM. The CDR3 bases are TGTGCCTCCCGCGGGGACAGGGACCACAATGAGCAGTTCTTC. The encoded protein is CASRGDRDHNEQFF.

The chain employs TRBV18 and TRBJ2-1, with D possibly TRBD2 on 6 matching bases. Trimming took off 6 bases at V and 4 bases at J, with 16 bases between the two ends. Looked up from germline, CDR1 is KGHSH and CDR2 is LQKENI. This CDR3 spans 15 amino acids. This chain's CDR3 is CASSLEGDRYNEQFF. The CDR3 DNA reads TGTGCCAGCTCCTTGGAGGGAGATAGATACAATGAGCAGTTCTTC.

The chain has TRBV9 and TRBJ2-1; 7 bases agree with TRBD2. Germline trimming cut 4 bases from V and 6 bases from J; bases unmatched to any gene: 10. Germline CDR1 reads SGDLS; CDR2 reads YYNGEE. The CDR3 contains 15 residues. Here the CDR3 reads CASSPRGDFFNEQFF. The CDR3, as DNA: TGTGCCAGCAGCCCTCGGGGGGATTTTTTCAATGAGCAGTTCTTC.

The table lists this clone with a few counts. This rearrangement joins TRBV5-1 to TRBJ1-3, with 8 nucleotides matching TRBD1. Trimming removed 3 bases from V and 0 bases from J; junction bases left unmatched: 2. CDR1 and CDR2 (germline): SGHRS, YFSETQ. The CDR3 runs 15 residues. The chain's CDR3 is CASSSTGDSGNTIYF. The CDR3 DNA is TGCGCCAGCAGCTCGACAGGGGACTCTGGAAACACCATATATTTT.

V gene TRBV7-2 combines with J gene TRBJ2-7; 8 nucleotides match TRBD2. Trimming cost V 0 bases and J 0 bases; bases outside gene matches: 7. CDR1 is SGHTA, CDR2 FQGNSA, per germline. The CDR3 totals 17 residues. This CDR3 reads CASSLAGLAGGSYEQYF. Written as DNA, the CDR3 is TGTGCCAGCAGCTTAGCTGGCTTGGCGGGGGGCTCCTACGAGCAGTACTTC.

This chain connects TRBV27 to TRBJ1-2; 9 bases line up with TRBD1. V was clipped by 2 bases and J by 4 bases; unmatched bases: 5. The CDR3 is 15 amino acids. Germline V CDR1 and CDR2: MNHEY, SMNVEV (reference sequence). DNA for the CDR3: TGTGCCAGCAGTTTAAATGGACAGGGGCTCTATGGCTACACCTTC. This gives the protein CASSLNGQGLYGYTF.

The V call is TRBV7-9, the J call TRBJ2-2; D might be TRBD1 (6 bases). Per the germline V gene, CDR1 is SEHNR and CDR2 is FQNEAQ (reference sequence). V dropped 3 bases and J dropped 7 bases, with 12 bases sitting between them. The CDR3 length is 14 residues. CDR3 DNA sequence: TGTGCCAGCAGCTTTGTCTCAGGGGACGGGGAGCTGTTTTTT. It codes for CASSFVSGDGELFF.

V gene TRBV18 combines with J gene TRBJ1-1; D gene unclear. CDR3 length: 15 amino acids. Deletions cut 3 bases from V and 0 bases from J, with 11 bases between. Germline V CDR1 and CDR2: KGHSH, LQKENI. The CDR3 coding sequence is TGTGCCAGCTCACCCTCCGAACGGGTGAACACTGAAGCTTTCTTT. Translating it yields CASSPSERVNTEAFF.

This chain connects TRBV19 to TRBJ2-3, with TRBD2 matching 9 bases. Trimming at V came to 5 bases and at J to 5 bases, leaving 8 bases not matched to a gene. This CDR3 has 15 residues. Germline CDR1 and CDR2: LNHDA and SQIVND (reference sequence). Written as DNA, the CDR3 is TGTGCCAGTAGTTCGCGCGGGAGGGCTGGAGATACGCAGTATTTT. This gives the protein CASSSRGRAGDTQYF.

The J gene is TRBJ2-2, the V gene TRBV7-9; weak D call: TRBD2 (6 bases). This CDR3 is 16 amino acids long. Germline lookup yields CDR1 SEHNR and CDR2 FQNEAQ (reference sequence). Trimming removed 3 bases at V and 4 bases at J, with 15 bases between. Here the CDR3 DNA reads TGTGCCAGCAGCTTGGGTGGTAGCGGAAGCACCGGGGAGCTGTTTTTT. It codes for CASSLGGSGSTGELFF.

The rearrangement joins TRBV28 to TRBJ1-2, with TRBD1 as a possible D gene (6 bases). Between the trimmed V and J ends, which lost 6 bases and 4 bases, there was a span of 15 bases. The CDR3 totals 14 residues. Germline values: CDR1 MDHEN, CDR2 SYDVKM. CDR3: CASSTTGPLYGYTF. The CDR3 nucleotides are TGTGCCAGCAGCACTACAGGGCCTCTCTATGGCTACACCTTC.

V gene TRBV10-1 combines with J gene TRBJ2-1, with TRBD1 as a possible D gene (6 bases). This CDR3 has 13 residues. Trimming left V 2 bases short and J 9 bases short, with 11 bases between. The germline V gene encodes CDR1 WNHNN and CDR2 SYGVQD (reference sequence). CDR3 nucleotide sequence: TGCGCCAGCAGTGAGGACGCCAGGGGTGAGCAGTTCTTC. It encodes CASSEDARGEQFF.

The chain joins TRBV28 to TRBJ1-5; TRBD1 agrees at 7 bases. The trim removed 4 bases at V and 0 bases at J, leaving 6 bases unmatched. Germline loops: CDR1 MDHEN, CDR2 SYDVKM. This CDR3 contains 16 residues. CDR3 region: CASSSLNRGSNQPQHF. DNA for the CDR3: TGTGCCAGCAGTTCGCTAAACAGGGGTAGCAATCAGCCCCAGCATTTT.

This sequence joins TRBV23-1 and TRBJ2-2; 9 positions agree with TRBD1. TRBV23-1 is treated as an ORF (open reading frame) with a function not yet certain. CDR3 length equals 14 residues. The J segment lost 7 bases and the V segment lost 9 bases, leaving 9 bases of the junction unmatched. The CDR3 loop reads CARIRDRDVGELFF. The CDR3 DNA follows: TGCGCCAGGATACGGGACAGGGATGTCGGGGAGCTGTTTTTT.

As DNA, the CDR3 is TGTGCCAGCTCACCAAAGCTTTCGGGACTAGATGCTAATACGCAGTATTTT. Translated: CASSPKLSGLDANTQYF. The chain combines TRBV18 with TRBJ2-3; TRBD2 matches 8 bases. The junction had 14 bases not matched to a gene; V was cut back by 2 bases and J by 7 bases. CDR1 is KGHSH, CDR2 LQKENI, per germline. There are 17 residues in the CDR3.

The chain joins TRBV2 to TRBJ2-2; 12 nucleotides align to TRBD1. The length of the CDR3 is 16 residues. Germline V lookup: CDR1 SNHLY, CDR2 FYNNEI. After removal of 6 bases from V and 7 bases from J, the junction contained 9 bases not matched to a gene. The CDR3 nucleotides are TGTGCCAGCAGCCGTGGGGGACAGGGGGCGATCGGGGAGCTGTTTTTT. Its protein product is CASSRGGQGAIGELFF.